This T cell receptor (beta chain) derives from a study of blood T cell repertoires in COVID-19. The CDR3 runs to 18 residues. V trimming: 2 bases; J trimming: 0 bases; junction bases outside the gene matches: 9. Per germline, CDR1 MNHEY and CDR2 SVGEGT. The method was immunoSEQ multiplex PCR; TCRdb's version includes in-frame clones alone and lacks a portion of them. This table holds 250,000 or so clones, roughly 90% found once. Source material: PBMCs or T cells enriched from blood (not recorded which). The sequence derives from a man aged 35 to 55 who had been exposed to COVID-19. This chain uses TRBV6-2 or TRBV6-3 with TRBJ2-7; 11 bases agree with TRBD2. The CDR3 is CASSYAPGTSGFSYEQYF. For the CDR3, the DNA is TGTGCCAGCAGTTACGCGCCCGGGACTAGCGGTTTCTCCTACGAGCAGTACTTC.